This T cell receptor beta chain was obtained from a study of vaccination effects on CD4 cells after COVID-19. Study findings and constraints: Only 1 of 255 vaccine-induced clones from healthy vaccinees cross-reacted with common cold coronaviruses.

Details on this clone: The antigen remains unidentified.

Repertoires were generated with immunoSEQ multiplex PCR, while TCRdb's copy carries only in-frame clones and drops some. There are roughly 70,000 clones in the sample; 76% occur only once, and roughly 0.94% lies in the top ten. Antigen-specific CD4+ T cells were expanded with viral peptide pools in the ViraFEST assay before sequencing. Having been cultured for less than 12 days, the cells underwent CD4+ T cell isolation. The participants, recipients of two vaccine doses, got either BNT162b2 or mRNA-1273. The CDR3 totals 14 residues. Germline CDR1 is LNHDA and CDR2 is SQIVND (reference sequence). Trimming took off 7 bases at V and 3 bases at J, with 15 bases between the two ends.

The TCR sequence derives from a human donor who received a COVID-19 vaccine. The V call is TRBV19, the J call TRBJ1-2; no reliable D call. The sequencing here drew on CD4+ T cells from PBMCs cultured with HCoV-OC43 spike peptides, taken after COVID-19 vaccination. Subset in this sample: HCoV-OC43 spike overlapping peptide pool stimulation. The CDR3 loop reads CASTPTTRHYGYTF. The CDR3 DNA is TGTGCCAGTACCCCGACTACCCGACACTATGGCTACACCTTC. Drawing the rest from reference TRBV19 and TRBJ1-2, the complete variable domain is DGGITQSPKYLFRKEGQNVTLSCEQNLNHDAMYWYRQDPGQGLRLIYYSQIVNDFQKGDIAEGYSVSREKKESFPLTVTSAQKNPTAFYLCASTPTTRHYGYTFGSGTRLTVV.